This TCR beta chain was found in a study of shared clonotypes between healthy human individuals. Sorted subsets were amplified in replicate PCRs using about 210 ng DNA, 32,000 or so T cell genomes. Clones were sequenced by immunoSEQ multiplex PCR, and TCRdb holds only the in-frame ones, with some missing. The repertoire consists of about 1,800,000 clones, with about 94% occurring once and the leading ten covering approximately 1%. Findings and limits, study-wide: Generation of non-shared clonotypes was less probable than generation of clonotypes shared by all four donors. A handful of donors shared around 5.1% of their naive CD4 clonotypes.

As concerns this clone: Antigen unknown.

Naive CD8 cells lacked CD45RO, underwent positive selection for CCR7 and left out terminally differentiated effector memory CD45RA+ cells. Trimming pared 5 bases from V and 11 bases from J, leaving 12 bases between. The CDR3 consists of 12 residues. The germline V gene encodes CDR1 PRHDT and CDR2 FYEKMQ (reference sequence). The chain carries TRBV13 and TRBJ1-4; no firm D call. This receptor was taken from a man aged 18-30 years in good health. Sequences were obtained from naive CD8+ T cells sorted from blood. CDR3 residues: CASSPRTGKLFF. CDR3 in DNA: TGTGCCAGCAGCCCAAGGACTGGGAAACTGTTTTTT.